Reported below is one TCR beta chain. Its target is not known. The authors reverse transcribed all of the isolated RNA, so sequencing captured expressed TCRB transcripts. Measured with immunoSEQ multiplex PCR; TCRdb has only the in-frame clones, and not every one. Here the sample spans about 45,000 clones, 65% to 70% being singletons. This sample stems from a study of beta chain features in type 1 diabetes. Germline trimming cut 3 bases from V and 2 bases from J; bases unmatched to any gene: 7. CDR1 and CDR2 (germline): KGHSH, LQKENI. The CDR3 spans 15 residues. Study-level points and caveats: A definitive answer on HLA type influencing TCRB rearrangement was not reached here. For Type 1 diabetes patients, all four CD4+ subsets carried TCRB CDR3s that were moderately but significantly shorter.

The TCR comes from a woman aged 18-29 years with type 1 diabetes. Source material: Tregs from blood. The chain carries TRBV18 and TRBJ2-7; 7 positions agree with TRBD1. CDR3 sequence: CASSPPGQATYEQYF. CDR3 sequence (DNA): TGTGCCAGCTCACCTCCCGGACAGGCGACCTACGAGCAGTACTTC.